These 2 T cell receptor beta chains were sequenced from one sample in a study of PD-1 blockade in classical Hodgkin lymphoma. No patient escaped relapse after autologous stem cell transplantation, and brentuximab vedotin exposure varied. Assay used: immunoSEQ multiplex PCR; TCRdb lists only in-frame clones, some missing. The sample includes about 46,000 clones, approximately 73% seen only once; the top ten take roughly 11%. This material consisted of peripheral blood mononuclear cells (PBMCs), taken at baseline. These receptors were collected from a human donor with classical Hodgkin lymphoma.

The V and J genes are TRBV19 and TRBJ1-2; D may be TRBD1 (6 bases). The V end was cut by 7 bases, the J end by 3 bases, with 18 bases between. Looked up from germline, CDR1 is LNHDA and CDR2 is SQIVND (reference sequence). CDR3 length equals 15 residues. The CDR3 region is CASTDSGDRDYGYTF. CDR3 sequence (DNA): TGTGCCAGTACTGACTCAGGGGATCGAGACTATGGCTACACCTTC.

Note on this clone: Other DNA sequences within the sample encode an identical CDR3. This chain connects TRBV5-1 to TRBJ1-1; no reliable D call. The CDR3 has 11 amino acids. Trimming removed 0 bases from V and 5 bases from J, with 2 bases in between. Germline CDR1 and CDR2: SGHRS and YFSETQ. CDR3 DNA: TGCGCCAGCAGCTTGGGGACTGAAGCTTTCTTT. Residues: CASSLGTEAFF.